This T cell receptor (beta chain) originates from a study of CD8 T cells in Susac syndrome. Whole-study results and caveats: In its TCR sequencing and HLA analysis, the study acknowledged that the number of individuals was relatively small.

The CDR3 spans 18 residues. Germline-derived CDR1 and CDR2 are MNHEY and SMNVEV (reference sequence). V lost 2 bases to trimming and J lost 0 bases, with 16 bases between them. Blood CD8+ and CD4+ T cells underwent high-throughput TCR beta sequencing. Patients with stable or active relapsing-remitting disease, all of them treatment-naive, made up the multiple sclerosis controls. Bulk CD8+ and CD4+ cells came from magnetic negative isolation; CD8+ TEMRA by FACS. Reverse transcription used 0.5 to 1 ug RNA and random hexamers. Each CDR3 protein gets one entry after TCRdb re-called the immunoSEQ multiplex PCR reads with MiXCR. The repertoire holds about 130,000 distinct CDR3 sequences, with roughly 94% as singletons. On this clonotype itself: Its antigen is unidentified.

The sequenced sample was CD4+ T cells from PBMCs. V usage is TRBV27 and J usage is TRBJ2-2; maybe TRBD1 (5 bases). This clonotype was obtained from a human donor with multiple sclerosis. The CDR3 sequence is CASSLRAGSFANTGELFF. CDR3 nucleotides: TGTGCCAGCAGTTTAAGGGCAGGGTCCTTCGCGAACACCGGGGAGCTGTTTTTT.